This T cell receptor (beta chain) was sequenced in a study of cytomegalovirus exposure and HLA in healthy donors. For the study at large: Early released data comprised about 90 million unique TCRs from HLA-typed donors. Genotyping showed less than 85% of roughly 400 donors falling in the Caucasian-associated ancestry cluster. Study-level findings and limits: TCR beta chain V- and J-gene trimming was linked, in a later analysis, to a missense variant in DCLRE1C.

J was trimmed by 5 bases and V by 1 base; bases with no gene match: 10. Per the germline V gene, CDR1 is SGHTA and CDR2 is FQGTGA. The CDR3 extends over 17 amino acids. All the people who gave samples were healthy bone marrow donors. On this clone: Its antigen remains unknown.

The PCR made use of 60 Vbeta and 13 Jbeta primers. Clones were read by immunoSEQ multiplex PCR, and TCRdb kept only the in-frame ones, dropping some. The table shows over 200,000 clones, with about 79% occurring only once. This sequence was found in a male donor in good health and CMV-seronegative. The J gene is TRBJ2-2, the V gene TRBV7-3; 7 nucleotides line up with TRBD2. Sequenced input: PBMCs. For the CDR3, the DNA is TGTGCCAGCAGCTTAAGGGGGGGGAGACTACCAACCGGGGAGCTGTTTTTT. Translation: CASSLRGGRLPTGELFF.